Presented here are 29 T cell receptor beta chains from one specimen sequenced in a study of T cell responses to AZD1222 COVID-19 vaccine. Here immunoSEQ multiplex PCR was the method, and the copy in TCRdb shows in-frame clones only, minus some. The sample lists more than 110,000 clones, roughly nine tenths occurring once. This specimen was peripheral blood, taken on day 0 of AZD1222 vaccination. These TCRs come from an adult in good health.

The rearrangement uses TRBV5-1 and TRBJ1-2, with no clear D. The CDR3 length is 12 residues. Per germline, CDR1 SGHRS and CDR2 YFSETQ. V dropped 3 bases and J dropped 4 bases, with 7 bases sitting between them. The CDR3: CASSSRAYGYTF. The CDR3 DNA reads as TGCGCCAGCAGCTCCCGGGCCTATGGCTACACCTTC.

CDR3 amino acids: CASSSAPSSGEQFF. The CDR3 coding sequence is TGTGCCAGCAGCTCGGCCCCGTCGTCTGGGGAGCAGTTCTTC. The V gene is TRBV7-2, the J gene TRBJ2-1; no reliable D call. Germline V lookup: CDR1 SGHTA, CDR2 FQGNSA. V gave up 4 bases and J gave up 10 bases, with 17 bases separating them. This CDR3 has 14 amino acids.

The chain recombines TRBV6-5 with TRBJ1-2, with 10 bases fitting TRBD1. V gave up 1 base and J gave up 2 bases; unmatched junction bases: 4. The CDR3 is 16 residues long. Germline CDR1 reads MNHEY; CDR2 reads SVGAGI. The CDR3 coding sequence is TGTGCCAGCAGTTACTTCCCGGGACAGGGGAACTATGGCTACACCTTC. Its translation: CASSYFPGQGNYGYTF.

This clone was seen more than once but under ten times. This chain joins TRBV11-1 and TRBJ1-6; D gene unclear. V shed 6 bases and J shed 2 bases, with 5 bases lying between them. Germline-derived CDR1 and CDR2 are SGHAT and FQDESV (reference sequence). The CDR3 length is 13 residues. The CDR3 here is CASSGTYNSPLHF. The CDR3 nucleotides read TGTGCCAGCAGTGGTACCTATAATTCACCCCTCCACTTT.

This clone was recorded once. This rearrangement joins TRBV18 to TRBJ2-1; 13 nucleotides match TRBD2. This CDR3 is 17 amino acids long. The V segment lost 4 bases and the J segment 0 bases; nucleotides outside the gene matches: 3. Germline lookup yields CDR1 KGHSH and CDR2 LQKENI. The CDR3 nucleotides read TGTGCCAGCTCACGGACTAGCGGGAGTCCCTCCTACAATGAGCAGTTCTTC. Its translation is CASSRTSGSPSYNEQFF.

This clone was recorded once. V usage is TRBV19 and J usage is TRBJ2-1; 10 nucleotides line up with TRBD2. Germline loops: CDR1 LNHDA, CDR2 SQIVND (reference sequence). The CDR3 runs 14 residues. The J segment lost 8 bases and the V segment lost 5 bases, leaving 6 bases of the junction unmatched. The CDR3 loop reads CASSPLAGEDEQFF. The DNA of the CDR3 is TGTGCCAGTAGTCCGCTAGCGGGAGAGGATGAGCAGTTCTTC.

This chain connects TRBV13 to TRBJ2-1; tentatively, D is TRBD2 (5 bases). The CDR3 contains 16 residues. Germline lookup yields CDR1 PRHDT and CDR2 FYEKMQ (reference sequence). The V and J ends lost 4 bases and 3 bases respectively, with 16 bases between them. In DNA, the CDR3 is TGTGCCAGCAGCTGGGCCAGCGGTACCCACTACAATGAGCAGTTCTTC. Translating it yields CASSWASGTHYNEQFF.

This clone was seen a handful of times. This chain joins TRBV11-3 and TRBJ1-6; no clear D gene. CDR3 length: 13 residues. The V gene lost 0 bases and the J gene lost 9 bases, with 6 bases spanning the gap. CDR1 and CDR2 (germline): SGHNT, YENEEA. CDR3: CASSLEGFSPLHF. CDR3 DNA: TGTGCCAGCAGCTTAGAGGGGTTTTCACCCCTCCACTTT.

The rearrangement uses TRBV7-6 and TRBJ1-4, with 9 bases matching TRBD1. From germline, CDR1 is SGHVS and CDR2 FNYEAQ. V shed 3 bases, J shed 4 bases, and the junction held 3 bases outside the gene matches. The CDR3 is 15 residues long. Here the CDR3 DNA reads TGTGCCAGCAGCTTTGGACAGGGGTTTAATGAAAAACTGTTTTTT. It yields the protein CASSFGQGFNEKLFF.

V usage is TRBV11-3 and J usage is TRBJ1-4; TRBD1 is a possible D gene (6 bases). V gave up 2 bases and J gave up 6 bases, with 10 bases separating them. The CDR3 runs to 14 residues. Germline V gives CDR1 SGHNT, CDR2 YENEEA. CDR3 sequence: CASSLRGGDEKLFF. CDR3 DNA: TGTGCCAGCAGCTTACGTGGGGGCGATGAAAAACTGTTTTTT.

This clone was recorded a few times. The J gene is TRBJ1-1, the V gene TRBV2, with unresolved D. CDR1 SNHLY and CDR2 FYNNEI come from the germline V gene. The length of the CDR3 is 14 residues. V was clipped by 1 base and J by 3 bases, with 9 bases between them. The DNA of the CDR3 is TGTGCCAGCAGTGAAGGGGTTTTCGACACTGAAGCTTTCTTT. Protein: CASSEGVFDTEAFF.

Here the CDR3 DNA reads TGTGCCTGGGGTCCTAACCTCTACGAGCAGTACTTC. Its translation is CAWGPNLYEQYF. The chain combines TRBV30 with TRBJ2-7; unclear D gene. The CDR3 loop spans 12 amino acids. Germline V gene lookup returns CDR1 GTSNPN and CDR2 SVGIG (reference sequence). V lost 5 bases and J 3 bases, leaving 11 bases between the germline ends.

The chain combines TRBV4-3 with TRBJ2-3, with D perhaps TRBD2 (6 bases). The CDR3 is 14 amino acids. The germline V and J ends were trimmed by 4 bases and 2 bases, with 10 bases remaining between them. Germline V CDR1 and CDR2: LGHNA, YSLEER. CDR3 residues: CASSLSGTTDTQYF. The CDR3 DNA is TGCGCCAGCAGCCTTAGCGGTACCACAGATACGCAGTATTTT.

The V gene is TRBV11-2, the J gene TRBJ1-3; D remains ambiguous. In germline, CDR1 is SGHAT, CDR2 FQNNGV. The CDR3 loop spans 16 amino acids. V shed 4 bases and J shed 0 bases, with 13 bases lying between them. The CDR3 nucleotides are TGTGCCAGCAGCTATGTTTGGCAAATCTCTGGAAACACCATATATTTT. Residues: CASSYVWQISGNTIYF.

The chain couples TRBV5-1 to TRBJ1-1, with D possibly being TRBD1 (6 bases). Trimming left V 4 bases short and J 6 bases short, with 13 bases between. This CDR3 has 13 residues. CDR1 and CDR2 (germline): SGHRS, YFSETQ. The CDR3 reads CASSPRTEAEAFF. CDR3 bases: TGCGCCAGCAGCCCTAGGACAGAAGCTGAAGCTTTCTTT.

V is TRBV27 and J is TRBJ1-5; TRBD1 matches 8 bases. The V gene end was trimmed by 6 bases and the J gene end by 4 bases; junction bases not matched to a gene: 11. This CDR3 contains 16 residues. Germline values: CDR1 MNHEY, CDR2 SMNVEV (reference sequence). For the CDR3, the DNA is TGTGCCAGCAGCCGTACAGGGGGTCGAGCAAATCAGCCCCAGCATTTT. Encoded protein: CASSRTGGRANQPQHF.

The sample holds one count of this clone. The chain carries TRBV5-6 and TRBJ1-4; 8 bases are shared with TRBD1. The CDR3 totals 15 residues. Trimming removed 4 bases from V and 7 bases from J; junction bases left unmatched: 9. The germline gives CDR1 SGHDT, CDR2 YYEEEE. The CDR3 DNA follows: TGTGCCAGCAGCCACAGGACAGGGTGGGGTGAAAAACTGTTTTTT. Amino acid sequence: CASSHRTGWGEKLFF.

The V and J genes are TRBV4-1 and TRBJ2-5; TRBD2 agrees at 7 bases. With 5 bases clipped from V and 4 bases from J, the junction kept 7 bases outside the gene matches. Per germline, CDR1 MGHRA and CDR2 YSYEKL. The CDR3 loop spans 14 amino acids. The CDR3 loop is CASSKEGGRETQYF. CDR3 bases: TGCGCCAGCAGCAAGGAGGGAGGGAGAGAGACCCAGTACTTC.

The rearrangement uses TRBV2 and TRBJ2-7; 9 positions agree with TRBD1. The CDR3 has 12 residues. Germline CDR1 is SNHLY and CDR2 is FYNNEI. Trimming at V came to 11 bases and at J to 6 bases, leaving 8 bases not matched to a gene. As DNA, the CDR3 is TGTGCCTACCGGGACAGGGCCTCCGAGCAGTACTTC. It codes for CAYRDRASEQYF.

The chain links TRBV30 to TRBJ2-7; 7 nucleotides align to TRBD1. The CDR3 is 13 amino acids. V lost 4 bases, J lost 2 bases, and 5 bases stayed unmatched. Per germline, CDR1 GTSNPN and CDR2 SVGIG (reference sequence). In nucleotides, the CDR3 is TGTGCCTGGAACCAGGGGGTGACCTACGAGCAGTACTTC. Protein: CAWNQGVTYEQYF.

The rearrangement uses TRBV9 and TRBJ1-1; D gene ambiguous. CDR1 SGDLS and CDR2 YYNGEE come from the germline V gene. V dropped 0 bases and J dropped 2 bases, with 11 bases sitting between them. The CDR3 contains 15 residues. CDR3 region: CASSVEPDSNTEAFF. The CDR3 DNA reads as TGTGCCAGCAGCGTAGAGCCGGATTCAAACACTGAAGCTTTCTTT.

The gene calls are TRBV6-5 and TRBJ2-5, with 7 positions matching TRBD1. Germline CDR1 and CDR2: MNHEY and SVGAGI. The CDR3 has 15 residues. V was pared by 5 bases and J by 4 bases, with 10 bases of the junction left unmatched. The CDR3 here is CASSLSTGTLETQYF. CDR3 in DNA: TGTGCCAGCAGTCTATCGACAGGGACCCTAGAGACCCAGTACTTC.

The chain has TRBV27 and TRBJ2-3, with TRBD2 as a possible D gene (6 bases). V gave up 6 bases and J gave up 5 bases, with 15 bases separating them. This CDR3 region has 14 residues. Germline V gene lookup returns CDR1 MNHEY and CDR2 SMNVEV (reference sequence). Written as DNA, the CDR3 is TGTGCCAGCAGGAGGAGGGGATTAGGAGATACGCAGTATTTT. It codes for CASRRRGLGDTQYF.

This clone has a single count. The genes are TRBV4-2 and TRBJ2-7; the D call may be TRBD1 or TRBD2 (5 bases each). CDR1 is LGHNA and CDR2 is YNFKEQ in the germline V gene. The CDR3 sequence is 15 residues long. V was trimmed by 4 bases and J by 4 bases, leaving 17 bases between them. The DNA of the CDR3 is TGTGCCAGCAGCCCCCGGGGCCTAAAAAATTACGAGCAGTACTTC. Translated: CASSPRGLKNYEQYF.

V and J are TRBV5-6 and TRBJ2-3, with D possibly TRBD2 on 6 matching bases. With 0 bases removed from V and 8 bases from J, the gap between germline ends came to 13 bases. CDR3 length: 14 residues. The germline V gene encodes CDR1 SGHDT and CDR2 YYEEEE. CDR3: CASSLDTSPGTQYF. CDR3 nucleotides: TGTGCCAGCAGCTTGGATACTAGCCCGGGTACGCAGTATTTT.

The CDR3 nucleotides are TGTGCCTGGAGTGTAAACTCGGGGAATTCACCCCTCCACTTT. Amino acid sequence: CAWSVNSGNSPLHF. This chain uses TRBV30 with TRBJ1-6; no clear D. Germline V gene sequence: CDR1 GTSNPN, CDR2 SVGIG (reference sequence). This CDR3 is 14 amino acids long. V lost 0 bases and J lost 7, with 10 bases in between. Looking up the rest from reference TRBV30 and TRBJ1-6 gives the full variable domain: SQTIHQWPATLVQPVGSPLSLECTVEGTSNPNLYWYRQAAGRGLQLLFYSVGIGQISSEVPQNLSASRPQDRQFILSSKKLLLSDSGFYLCAWSVNSGNSPLHFGNGTRLTVT.

The gene calls are TRBV27 and TRBJ2-7, with D possibly matching TRBD1 (7 bases). CDR1 is MNHEY and CDR2 is SMNVEV in the germline V gene (reference sequence). The CDR3 loop spans 15 amino acids. V shed 2 bases and J shed 2 bases, with 13 bases lying between them. CDR3 DNA: TGTGCCAGCAGTTTAAGGCAGGGGGGAACCTACGAGCAGTACTTC. Translation: CASSLRQGGTYEQYF.

V usage is TRBV6-5 and J usage is TRBJ2-7; D perhaps matches TRBD2 (6 bases). The CDR3 covers 15 residues. In germline, CDR1 is MNHEY, CDR2 SVGAGI. The germline V and J ends were trimmed by 6 bases and 0 bases, with 15 bases remaining between them. CDR3 amino acids: CASSALSGSSYEQYF. The CDR3, as DNA: TGTGCCAGCAGCGCATTGTCCGGGAGCTCCTACGAGCAGTACTTC.

The V and J genes are TRBV5-1 and TRBJ1-1, with 12 bases that match TRBD1. After removal of 5 bases from V and 0 bases from J, the junction contained 8 bases not matched to a gene. This CDR3 contains 17 residues. The germline V gene encodes CDR1 SGHRS and CDR2 YFSETQ. CDR3 nucleotides: TGCGCCAGCAGTCGGTCGGGACAGGGGGCTCTGAACACTGAAGCTTTCTTT. The encoded protein is CASSRSGQGALNTEAFF.